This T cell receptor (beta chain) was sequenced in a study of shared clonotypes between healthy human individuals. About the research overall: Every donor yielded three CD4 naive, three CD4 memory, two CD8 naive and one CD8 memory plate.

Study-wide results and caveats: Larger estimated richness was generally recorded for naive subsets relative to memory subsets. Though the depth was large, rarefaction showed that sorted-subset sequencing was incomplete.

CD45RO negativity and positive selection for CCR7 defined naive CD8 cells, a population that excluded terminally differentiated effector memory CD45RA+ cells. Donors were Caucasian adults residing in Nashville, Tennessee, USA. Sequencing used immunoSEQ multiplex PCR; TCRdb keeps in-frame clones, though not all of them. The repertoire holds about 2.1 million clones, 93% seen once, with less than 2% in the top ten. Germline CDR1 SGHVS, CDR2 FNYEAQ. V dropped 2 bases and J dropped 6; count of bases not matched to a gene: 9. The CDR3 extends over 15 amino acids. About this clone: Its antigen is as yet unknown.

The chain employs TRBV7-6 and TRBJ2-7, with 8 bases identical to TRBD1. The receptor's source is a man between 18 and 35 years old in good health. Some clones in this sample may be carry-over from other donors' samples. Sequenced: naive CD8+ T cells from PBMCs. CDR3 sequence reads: CASSLTAGGSSEQYF. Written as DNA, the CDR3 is TGTGCCAGCAGCTTAACGGCAGGGGGCTCATCCGAGCAGTACTTC.